Below, 17 T cell receptor beta chains from the same sample are listed, as sequenced in a study of blood T cell repertoires in COVID-19. TCRdb keeps only in-frame clones here, not all; method: immunoSEQ multiplex PCR. The profile shows roughly 250,000 clones, about 85% of them singletons. Sequencing used peripheral blood. The receptors originated from a man between 60 and 75 years old who had recovered from COVID-19.

This clone was observed a few times. The chain combines TRBV6-5 with TRBJ2-2; no definite D call. V gave up 5 bases and J gave up 0 bases, with 4 bases separating them. This CDR3 spans 13 amino acids. The germline V gene has CDR1 MNHEY and CDR2 SVGAGI. The CDR3 here is CASSTANTGELFF. The CDR3 DNA follows: TGTGCCAGCAGTACAGCGAACACCGGGGAGCTGTTTTTT.

The chain is built from TRBV5-1 and TRBJ1-2; no definite D call. From germline, CDR1 is SGHRS and CDR2 YFSETQ. The V gene lost 0 bases and the J gene lost 8 bases, with 14 bases spanning the gap. The CDR3 sequence is 14 residues long. DNA of the CDR3: TGCGCCAGCAGCTTGGGGTTGGACGGAGGAGGCTACACCTTC. As protein: CASSLGLDGGGYTF.

V usage is TRBV6-6 and J usage is TRBJ1-2; 7 bases align to TRBD1. Germline CDR1 reads MNHNY; CDR2 reads SVGAGI (reference sequence). The CDR3 has 16 residues. Trimming at V came to 5 bases and at J to 1 base, leaving 10 bases not matched to a gene. CDR3 residues: CASSPIETGFNYGYTF. The DNA for the CDR3 is TGTGCCAGCAGTCCTATCGAGACAGGGTTTAACTATGGCTACACCTTC.

There are a few counts of this clone. The CDR3 bases are TGCGCCAGCAGCCAAGTACCAGGGACTGGAAACACCATATATTTT. It is translated as CASSQVPGTGNTIYF. The gene calls are TRBV4-1 and TRBJ1-3; a possible D gene is TRBD1 (5 bases). CDR1 is MGHRA, CDR2 YSYEKL, per germline. The CDR3 is 15 residues long. V was pared by 1 base and J by 2 bases, with 9 bases between.

This clone was observed once. The V call is TRBV9, the J call TRBJ1-3; D is unclear. Trimming took off 4 bases at V and 8 bases at J, with 16 bases between the two ends. Germline CDR1 and CDR2: SGDLS and YYNGEE. This CDR3 region has 14 residues. DNA of the CDR3: TGTGCCAGCAGCCCGACGGGAGCTCCCTACACCATATATTTT. This encodes CASSPTGAPYTIYF. The full variable domain, with the rest looked up from reference TRBV9 and TRBJ1-3, is DSGVTQTPKHLITATGQRVTLRCSPRSGDLSVYWYQQSLDQGLQFLIQYYNGEERAKGNILERFSAQQFPDLHSELNLSSLELGDSALYFCASSPTGAPYTIYFGEGSWLTVV.

This chain joins TRBV7-9 and TRBJ2-2, with a tentative D call TRBD2 (6 bases). With 4 bases removed from V and 4 bases from J, the gap between germline ends came to 13 bases. The CDR3 contains 15 residues. Germline CDR1 and CDR2: SEHNR and FQNEAQ (reference sequence). CDR3 residues: CASSSRDFSTGELFF. CDR3 in DNA: TGTGCCAGCAGCTCCAGGGACTTTTCCACCGGGGAGCTGTTTTTT.

This rearrangement joins TRBV6-5 to TRBJ1-1; 7 nucleotides agree with TRBD1. Losses at the gene ends were 6 bases for V and 4 bases for J; bases not matched to a gene: 5. The CDR3 is 13 residues long. Germline V lookup: CDR1 MNHEY, CDR2 SVGAGI. CDR3 loop: CASRRGLGTEAFF. CDR3 nucleotide sequence: TGTGCCAGCAGAAGGGGGCTCGGCACTGAAGCTTTCTTT.

The genes are TRBV18 and TRBJ2-7, with D hard to call. The CDR3 length is 11 residues. Trimming removed 8 bases at V and 3 bases at J, with 8 bases between. Per the germline V gene, CDR1 is KGHSH and CDR2 is LQKENI. DNA of the CDR3: TGTGCCAGCGGGCCTTTCTACGAGCAGTACTTC. Its protein product is CASGPFYEQYF. Full variable domain (rest looked up from reference TRBV18 and TRBJ2-7): NAGVMQNPRHLVRRRGQEARLRCSPMKGHSHVYWYRQLPEEGLKFMVYLQKENIIDESGMPKERFSAEFPKEGPSILRIQQVVRGDSAAYFCASGPFYEQYFGPGTRLTVT.

The CDR3 DNA reads TGTGCCACCCAGAGGGGGGGTATGTTCACTGAAGCTTTCTTT. It translates to CATQRGGMFTEAFF. This chain joins TRBV10-3 and TRBJ1-1; tentatively, D is TRBD1 (6 bases). This CDR3 comprises 14 residues. V shed 10 bases and J shed 4 bases, with 19 bases lying between them. The germline V gene encodes CDR1 ENHRY and CDR2 SYGVKD.

J is TRBJ2-7 and V is TRBV19, with D uncertain. The V gene's germline CDR1 is LNHDA and CDR2 SQIVND (reference sequence). This CDR3 is 12 amino acids long. The V end was cut by 4 bases, the J end by 3 bases, with 7 bases between. The CDR3 DNA reads TGTGCCAGTAGTAAGACTCGCTACGAGCAGTACTTC. Translation: CASSKTRYEQYF. Variable domain in full (rest from reference TRBV19 and TRBJ2-7): DGGITQSPKYLFRKEGQNVTLSCEQNLNHDAMYWYRQDPGQGLRLIYYSQIVNDFQKGDIAEGYSVSREKKESFPLTVTSAQKNPTAFYLCASSKTRYEQYFGPGTRLTVT.

This sequence joins TRBV7-2 and TRBJ2-1; perhaps TRBD1 as D (5 bases). The germline gives CDR1 SGHTA, CDR2 FQGNSA. This CDR3 comprises 12 residues. The V gene lost 2 bases and the J gene lost 8 bases, with 7 bases spanning the gap. CDR3 residues: CASSLQGYEQFF. The CDR3 DNA is TGTGCCAGCAGCTTACAGGGTTATGAGCAGTTCTTC.

This chain joins TRBV18 and TRBJ1-5; 9 nucleotides match TRBD1. The CDR3 is 15 amino acids. The germline CDR1 and CDR2 sequences are KGHSH and LQKENI. Unmatched junction bases numbered 8, after V lost 5 bases and J lost 6 bases. CDR3 bases: TGTGCCAGCTCAAATGACAGGGGGGTCTTTCAGCCCCAGCATTTT. It translates to CASSNDRGVFQPQHF.

In this sample, this clone turned up a few times. The rearrangement uses TRBV5-6 and TRBJ1-2, with TRBD1 matching 7 bases. The CDR3 is 13 amino acids. V lost 4 bases to trimming and J lost 7 bases; unmatched junction nucleotides: 7. Looked up from germline, CDR1 is SGHDT and CDR2 is YYEEEE. The chain's CDR3 is CASSLIDRAGYTF. CDR3 sequence (DNA): TGTGCCAGCAGCCTCATAGACAGGGCTGGCTACACCTTC. Full variable domain (rest looked up from reference TRBV5-6 and TRBJ1-2): DAGVTQSPTHLIKTRGQQVTLRCSPKSGHDTVSWYQQALGQGPQFIFQYYEEEERQRGNFPDRFSGHQFPNYSSELNVNALLLGDSALYLCASSLIDRAGYTFGSGTRLTVV.

This CDR3 is CASSPRLTVNTEAFF. The CDR3 DNA follows: TGTGCCAGCAGCCCGCGCCTAACAGTGAACACTGAAGCTTTCTTT. This chain uses TRBV7-2 with TRBJ1-1, with D uncertain. Trimming cost V 5 bases and J 0 bases, with 13 bases left between them. This CDR3 region has 15 residues. Germline CDR1 reads SGHTA; CDR2 reads FQGNSA.

The CDR3 loop reads CASRMTGAYGYTF. CDR3 DNA sequence: TGTGCCAGCAGGATGACAGGGGCCTATGGCTACACCTTC. The chain carries TRBV6-5 and TRBJ1-2, with 8 bases that match TRBD1. The CDR3 covers 13 residues. CDR1 and CDR2 from the germline V gene are MNHEY and SVGAGI. With 6 bases clipped from V and 4 bases from J, the junction kept 4 bases outside the gene matches.

The chain couples TRBV6-5 to TRBJ1-6; weak D call: TRBD1 (5 bases). CDR3 length: 15 amino acids. V gave up 6 bases and J gave up 7 bases, with 16 bases separating them. Germline values: CDR1 MNHEY, CDR2 SVGAGI. The CDR3 is CASSRLGAGNSPLHF. For the CDR3, the DNA is TGTGCCAGCAGCCGGTTAGGGGCTGGCAATTCACCCCTCCACTTT.

The chain recombines TRBV3-1 (or the pseudogene TRBV3-2) with TRBJ1-5; 10 bases align to TRBD1. V shed 4 bases and J 5 bases; nucleotides not matched to a gene: 2. The CDR3 sequence is 14 residues long. CDR1 and CDR2 from the germline V gene are LGHDT and YNNKEL (reference sequence). CDR3 bases: TGTGCCAGCAGCCGGGGGACAGGGGATCAGCCCCAGCATTTT. Protein sequence: CASSRGTGDQPQHF.